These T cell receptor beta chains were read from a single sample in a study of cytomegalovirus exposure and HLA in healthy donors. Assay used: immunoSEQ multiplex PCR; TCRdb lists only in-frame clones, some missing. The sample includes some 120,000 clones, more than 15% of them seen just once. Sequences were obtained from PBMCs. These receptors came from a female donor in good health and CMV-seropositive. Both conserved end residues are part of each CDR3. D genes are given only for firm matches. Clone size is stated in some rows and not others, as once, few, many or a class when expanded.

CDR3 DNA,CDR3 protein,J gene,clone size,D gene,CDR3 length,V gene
TGCAGTGCTAGACATTCAGATACGCAGTATTTT,CSARHSDTQYF,TRBJ2-3,.,.,11,TRBV20-1
TGTGCCATCAGTGCCCTAGACCCGGGACAGGTGAATTCACCCCTCCACTTT,CAISALDPGQVNSPLHF,TRBJ1-6,few,TRBD1,17,TRBV10-3
TGTGCCAGCAGCTTAGCTTCCGGAGAGACCCAGTACTTC,CASSLASGETQYF,TRBJ2-5,.,.,13,TRBV7-9
TGTGCCTGGAGCCCACTACGGTCTGAGCAGTACTTC,CAWSPLRSEQYF,TRBJ2-7,few,.,12,TRBV30
TGCGCCAGCAGCTCGCGCCCCTACCAAGAGACCCAGTACTTC,CASSSRPYQETQYF,TRBJ2-5,few,.,14,TRBV5-1
TGTGCCTGGAGTGTACGGGAGCCTGAGCAGTTCTTC,CAWSVREPEQFF,TRBJ2-1,few,.,12,TRBV30
TGCGCCAGCAGCATAGACTCAGACAGGGCGGGGACTGAAGCTTTCTTT,CASSIDSDRAGTEAFF,TRBJ1-1,.,TRBD1,16,TRBV5-1
TGTGCCAGCAGTTCAATGAGGGTTAGCGGGGTACAAGAGACCCAGTACTTC,CASSSMRVSGVQETQYF,TRBJ2-5,.,TRBD2,17,TRBV5-6
TGTGCCAGTCACCCGACACACGACCGTAACTATGGCTACACCTTC,CASHPTHDRNYGYTF,TRBJ1-2,.,.,15,TRBV11-2
TGTGCCAGCAGCCCTAAGACTAGTGACGTACGCGATGAGCAGTTCTTC,CASSPKTSDVRDEQFF,TRBJ2-1,.,.,16,TRBV4-2
TGTGCCAGCAGTGAGGGACAGGGAGTCGATTCACCCCTCCACTTT,CASSEGQGVDSPLHF,TRBJ1-6,.,TRBD1,15,TRBV2
TGCGCCAGCAGCCAGGACAGGAGGGTCTACGAGCAGTACTTC,CASSQDRRVYEQYF,TRBJ2-7,few,.,14,TRBV4-3
TGTGCCAGCAGTTCTGGGACAGGGATCCACGAGCAGTACTTC,CASSSGTGIHEQYF,TRBJ2-7,few,TRBD1,14,TRBV27
TGCGCCAGCAGCCCTTGGGACGGAGGGACCTACGAGCAGTACTTC,CASSPWDGGTYEQYF,TRBJ2-7,.,.,15,TRBV4-1
TGTGCCAGCAGTGAGCAGACAGCGTTCTATGGCTACACCTTC,CASSEQTAFYGYTF,TRBJ1-2,few,.,14,TRBV14
TGTGCCAGCAGTTCTAAGTGGACAGTCAATCAGCCCCAGCATTTT,CASSSKWTVNQPQHF,TRBJ1-5,.,.,15,TRBV28
TGTGCCAGCAGTTACATCGTTTCAGAAACTAATGAAAAACTGTTTTTT,CASSYIVSETNEKLFF,TRBJ1-4,.,.,16,TRBV6-6
TGTGCCAGCAATCGGGACAGAATCGAAGAGACCCAGTACTTC,CASNRDRIEETQYF,TRBJ2-5,.,TRBD1,14,TRBV6-1
TGTGCCAGCAGCCTGACAGGGGGGGCCTACGAGCAGTACTTC,CASSLTGGAYEQYF,TRBJ2-7,few,TRBD1,14,TRBV7-2
TGCGCCAGCAGCGCCACAGGGGTCGGAAACACCATATATTTT,CASSATGVGNTIYF,TRBJ1-3,.,TRBD1,14,TRBV5-1
TGCGCCAGCAGCCAAGATCGGACTAGCGGGAGTAGAGGGGCCTACAATGAGCAGTTCTTC,CASSQDRTSGSRGAYNEQFF,TRBJ2-1,.,TRBD2,20,TRBV4-3
TGCGCCAGCAGCCAAGGAGGCAGGGGGTGGATGGATGAAAAACTGTTTTTT,CASSQGGRGWMDEKLFF,TRBJ1-4,.,TRBD1,17,TRBV4-3
TGTGCCAGCAGTTCATCACTAGCGGGGGGTGAGCAGTTCTTC,CASSSSLAGGEQFF,TRBJ2-1,.,TRBD2,14,TRBV25-1
TGTGCCAGCAGCCGATTCCAGGGGGCTAGCTACGAGCAGTACTTC,CASSRFQGASYEQYF,TRBJ2-7,.,TRBD1,15,TRBV5-6
TGTGCCAGCAGGCTATGGGCGGGATACACAGATACGCAGTATTTT,CASRLWAGYTDTQYF,TRBJ2-3,few,.,15,TRBV6-6
TGTGCCAGCAGTCCCCCGGGACTAGGTGATGAGCAGTTCTTC,CASSPPGLGDEQFF,TRBJ2-1,.,TRBD2,14,TRBV6-1
TGTGCCAGCAGCCCGGGCGGTAGCGGGAGGTTCCACGAGCAGTACTTC,CASSPGGSGRFHEQYF,TRBJ2-7,few,TRBD2,16,TRBV5-4
TGTGCCAGCAGCCTCGGTCCGAGCTACGAGCAGTACTTC,CASSLGPSYEQYF,TRBJ2-7,few,.,13,TRBV27
TGTGCCAGCAGCTTGGGCCTGAACAATGAGCAGTTCTTC,CASSLGLNNEQFF,TRBJ2-1,.,.,13,TRBV7-3
TGTGCCAGCAGTGAGGGAGGGGTCAGGGAGGGCTACGAGCAGTACTTC,CASSEGGVREGYEQYF,TRBJ2-7,.,TRBD2,16,TRBV6-1
TGTGCCAGCAGCTTAGACAGGGGCACGGCCGGGGAGCTGTTTTTT,CASSLDRGTAGELFF,TRBJ2-2,.,TRBD1,15,TRBV7-9
TGTGCCAGCAGTTTATTGGCGCAAGGGGGTTCAGGAAACACCATATATTTT,CASSLLAQGGSGNTIYF,TRBJ1-3,.,.,17,TRBV28
TGTGCCAGCAGCTTTTGGGACAGCTACATTGCAACTAATGAAAAACTGTTTTTT,CASSFWDSYIATNEKLFF,TRBJ1-4,few,TRBD1,18,TRBV11-2
TGCAGCGCTAATACAGGGGGAATCCCTGAAGCTTTCTTT,CSANTGGIPEAFF,TRBJ1-1,few,TRBD1,13,TRBV29-1
TGTGCCAGCAGTGATGACCTCGGACAGCTCTACAATGAGCAGTTCTTC,CASSDDLGQLYNEQFF,TRBJ2-1,.,.,16,TRBV2
TGTGCCAGCAGTTGGACTAGCGGGGGGGCCTACGAGCAGTACTTC,CASSWTSGGAYEQYF,TRBJ2-7,.,TRBD2,15,TRBV7-8
TGTGCCAGCAGCGTAGGGACAGGGATCTCTGGGGCCAACGTCCTGACTTTC,CASSVGTGISGANVLTF,TRBJ2-6,.,TRBD1,17,TRBV9
TGTGCCAGCAGCCATCCCGTGGTAGACACCCCCTCCTACGAGCAGTACTTC,CASSHPVVDTPSYEQYF,TRBJ2-7,.,.,17,TRBV7-8
TGTGCCTGGATGGTAGCATCTGATACGCAGTATTTT,CAWMVASDTQYF,TRBJ2-3,.,.,12,TRBV30
TGCGCCAGCAGCCGCGCCGGGACTAGCGGATCATACAATGAGCAGTTCTTC,CASSRAGTSGSYNEQFF,TRBJ2-1,few,TRBD2,17,TRBV4-3
TGTGCCAGTAGTCGATTACAGGGTGTGAATGAAAAACTGTTTTTT,CASSRLQGVNEKLFF,TRBJ1-4,few,.,15,TRBV19
TGTGCCAGCACTTTAATCGGGACAGGGGAAACTGAAGCTTTCTTT,CASTLIGTGETEAFF,TRBJ1-1,few,TRBD1,15,TRBV27
TGTGCCAGCAGTTACTCGACCGGGGGGGTTTACGAGCAGTACTTC,CASSYSTGGVYEQYF,TRBJ2-7,.,TRBD2,15,TRBV6-6
TGTGCCAGCTCACTACATATCCAAGAAGTAAACTACGAGCAGTACTTC,CASSLHIQEVNYEQYF,TRBJ2-7,few,.,16,TRBV18
TGCAGCCGACCCAACAGGTTGAAAGCGAACACCGGGGAGCTGTTTTTT,CSRPNRLKANTGELFF,TRBJ2-2,.,.,16,TRBV29-1